The rows below give T cell receptor beta chains drawn from one sample of a study of blood T cells in healthy people across ages. TCRdb redid the calling of the 5' RACE reads with MiXCR, one entry per CDR3 protein. The sample holds 750,000 or so distinct CDR3 sequences; around a quarter are singletons and the top ten take 9.4%. These same data were also listed under a study on T cells of mothers and their children.

The sequenced sample was blood. The receptors stem from a boy between 10 and 17 years old in good health. Both conserved end residues are part of each CDR3. The D gene is left open where the match is weak. A row's size may be missing; if present it is once, few, many or a size class.

J: TRBJ2-7; size: few; V: TRBV10-2; D: .; CDR3: CASGLYEQYF; DNA: TGCGCCAGCGGTCTCTACGAGCAGTACTTC
J: TRBJ2-7; size: few; V: TRBV20-1; D: .; CDR3: CSASGLSYEQYF; DNA: TGCAGTGCTAGTGGACTTAGCTACGAGCAGTACTTC
J: TRBJ2-7; size: .; V: TRBV2; D: TRBD1; CDR3: CAASRRDRAYEQYF; DNA: TGTGCCGCTTCTAGGAGGGACAGGGCCTACGAGCAGTACTTC
J: TRBJ2-1; size: many; V: TRBV29-1; D: .; CDR3: CSVEKSPSYNEQFF; DNA: TGCAGCGTTGAGAAGAGTCCGTCCTACAATGAGCAGTTCTTC
J: TRBJ2-7; size: few; V: TRBV19; D: .; CDR3: CASSIFGFSAPTSYEQYF; DNA: TGTGCCAGTAGTATTTTCGGATTTAGCGCTCCCACCTCCTACGAGCAGTACTTC
J: TRBJ2-1; size: few; V: TRBV5-5; D: TRBD1; CDR3: CASSPGQGHYNEQFF; DNA: TGTGCCAGCAGCCCGGGACAGGGCCATTACAATGAGCAGTTCTTC
J: TRBJ2-3; size: .; V: TRBV25-1; D: TRBD2; CDR3: CASSPNGLAGRTDTQYF; DNA: TGTGCCAGCAGTCCGAATGGGTTAGCGGGGAGGACAGATACGCAGTATTTT
J: TRBJ2-6; size: .; V: TRBV10-3; D: .; CDR3: CAISEVGGSGANVLTF; DNA: TGTGCCATCAGTGAGGTTGGGGGTTCTGGGGCCAACGTCCTGACTTTC
J: TRBJ1-4; size: few; V: TRBV7-2; D: .; CDR3: CASSQIGGTNEKLFF; DNA: TGTGCCAGCAGCCAGATAGGGGGGACTAATGAAAAACTGTTTTTT
J: TRBJ2-4; size: .; V: TRBV27; D: TRBD2; CDR3: CATAQGLAAKNIQYF; DNA: TGTGCCACTGCCCAGGGACTAGCAGCCAAAAACATTCAGTACTTC
J: TRBJ2-5; size: .; V: TRBV28; D: .; CDR3: CASSPGGTETQYF; DNA: TGTGCCAGCAGCCCCGGGGGAACAGAGACCCAGTACTTC
J: TRBJ2-2; size: .; V: TRBV19; D: .; CDR3: CASSIDGWTGELFF; DNA: TGTGCCAGTAGTATAGATGGCTGGACCGGGGAGCTGTTTTTT
J: TRBJ2-5; size: .; V: TRBV11-2; D: TRBD2; CDR3: CASSLVSGEYQETQYF; DNA: TGTGCCAGCAGCCTGGTTAGCGGGGAATACCAAGAGACCCAGTACTTC
J: TRBJ1-3; size: few; V: TRBV5-6; D: .; CDR3: CASSFQTAGNTIYF; DNA: TGTGCCAGCAGCTTCCAAACAGCCGGAAACACCATATATTTT
J: TRBJ2-1; size: .; V: TRBV29-1; D: TRBD1; CDR3: CSVYLRDRGPNEQFF; DNA: TGCAGCGTTTACCTCCGGGACAGGGGGCCTAATGAGCAGTTCTTC
J: TRBJ1-1; size: .; V: TRBV29-1; D: .; CDR3: CSVVGTMIEAFF; DNA: TGCAGCGTTGTTGGGACAATGATTGAAGCTTTCTTT
J: TRBJ2-3; size: few; V: TRBV7-2; D: .; CDR3: CASSPMAGADTQYF; DNA: TGTGCCAGCAGCCCTATGGCAGGGGCAGATACGCAGTATTTT
J: TRBJ1-1; size: .; V: TRBV4-2; D: .; CDR3: CASRPNRDINTEAFF; DNA: TGTGCCAGCAGGCCTAACCGGGACATCAACACTGAAGCTTTCTTT
J: TRBJ1-2; size: .; V: TRBV7-9; D: .; CDR3: CASSSPAGVPYGYTF; DNA: TGTGCCAGCAGCTCGCCGGCAGGCGTACCCTATGGCTACACCTTC